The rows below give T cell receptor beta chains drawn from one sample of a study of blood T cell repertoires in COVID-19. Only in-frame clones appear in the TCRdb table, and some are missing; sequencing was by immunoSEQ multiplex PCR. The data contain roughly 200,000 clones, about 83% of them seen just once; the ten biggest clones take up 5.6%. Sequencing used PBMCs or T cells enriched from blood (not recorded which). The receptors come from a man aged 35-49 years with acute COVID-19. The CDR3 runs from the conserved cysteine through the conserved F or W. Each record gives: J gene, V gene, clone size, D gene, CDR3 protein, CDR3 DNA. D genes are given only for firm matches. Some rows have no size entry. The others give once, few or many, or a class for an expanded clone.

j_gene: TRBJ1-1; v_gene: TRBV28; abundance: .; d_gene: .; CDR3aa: CASSLFGTEAFF; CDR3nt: TGTGCCAGCAGTTTATTCGGGACAGAAGCTTTCTTT
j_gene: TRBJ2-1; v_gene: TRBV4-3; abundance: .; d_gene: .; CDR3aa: CASSQDRSGHNEQFF; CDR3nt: TGCGCCAGCAGCCAAGATCGTAGCGGCCACAATGAGCAGTTCTTC
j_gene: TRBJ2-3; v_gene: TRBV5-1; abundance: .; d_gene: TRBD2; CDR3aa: CASSRLAGGLDTQYF; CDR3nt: TGCGCCAGCAGCCGGTTAGCGGGAGGCTTAGATACGCAGTATTTT
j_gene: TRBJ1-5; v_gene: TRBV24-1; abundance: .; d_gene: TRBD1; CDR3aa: CATSDSRRQGEYQPQHF; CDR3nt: TGTGCCACCAGTGATTCGAGACGACAGGGAGAGTATCAGCCCCAGCATTTT
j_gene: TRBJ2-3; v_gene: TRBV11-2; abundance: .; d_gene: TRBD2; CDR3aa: CASSRRGGLRGADTQYF; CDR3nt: TGTGCCAGCAGCCGTAGAGGGGGACTGCGGGGGGCCGATACGCAGTATTTT
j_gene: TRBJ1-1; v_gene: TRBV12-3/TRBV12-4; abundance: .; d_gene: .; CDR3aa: CASSREYTEAFF; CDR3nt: TGTGCCAGCAGTCGGGAGTACACTGAAGCTTTCTTT
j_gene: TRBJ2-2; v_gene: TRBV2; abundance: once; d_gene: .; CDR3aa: CASTRNTGELFF; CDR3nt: TGTGCCAGCACTCGGAACACCGGGGAGCTGTTTTTT
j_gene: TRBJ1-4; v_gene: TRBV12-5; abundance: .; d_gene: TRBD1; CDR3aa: CASGLGDRANNEKLFF; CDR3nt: TGTGCTAGTGGACTGGGGGACAGGGCAAATAATGAAAAACTGTTTTTT
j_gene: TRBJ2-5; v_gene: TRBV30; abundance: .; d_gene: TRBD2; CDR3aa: CAWSARGGGATAVQYF; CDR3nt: TGTGCCTGGAGTGCCCGGGGGGGAGGGGCTACAGCGGTCCAGTACTTC
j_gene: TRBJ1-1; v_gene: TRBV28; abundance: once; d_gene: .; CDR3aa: CASSLTPRGAFF; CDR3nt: TGTGCCAGCAGTTTAACCCCCAGGGGAGCTTTCTTT
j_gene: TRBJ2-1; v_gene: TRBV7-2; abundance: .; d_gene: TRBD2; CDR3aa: CASSLAAGGANEQFF; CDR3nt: TGTGCCAGCAGCTTAGCAGCGGGGGGAGCCAATGAGCAGTTCTTC
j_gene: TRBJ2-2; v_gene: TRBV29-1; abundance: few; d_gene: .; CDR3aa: CSVAGTGHGELFF; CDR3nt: TGCAGCGTTGCCGGGACGGGACACGGGGAGCTGTTTTTT
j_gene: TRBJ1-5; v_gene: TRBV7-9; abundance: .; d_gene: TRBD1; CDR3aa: CASSSEDRGNQPQHF; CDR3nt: TGTGCCAGCAGCTCCGAGGACAGGGGGAATCAGCCCCAGCATTTT
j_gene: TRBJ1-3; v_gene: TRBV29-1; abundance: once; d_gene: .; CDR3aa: CSVEEMAGTPGNTIYF; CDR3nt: TGCAGCGTTGAAGAGATGGCAGGGACTCCAGGAAACACCATATATTTT
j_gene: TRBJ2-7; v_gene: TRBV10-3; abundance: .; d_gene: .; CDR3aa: CATKGGAAYEQYF; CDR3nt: TGTGCCACCAAAGGAGGGGCGGCCTACGAGCAGTACTTC
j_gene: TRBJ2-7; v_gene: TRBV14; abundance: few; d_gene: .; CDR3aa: CASSLGRGRRVF; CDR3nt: TGTGCCAGCAGCCTTGGCCGGGGACGGAGGGTCTTC
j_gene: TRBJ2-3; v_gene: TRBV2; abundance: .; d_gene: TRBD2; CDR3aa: CASMRTSGSTDTQYF; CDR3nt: TGTGCCAGCATGAGGACTAGCGGCAGCACAGATACGCAGTATTTT
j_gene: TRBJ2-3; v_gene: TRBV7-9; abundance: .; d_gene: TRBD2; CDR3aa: CASSLGEGRNTDTQYF; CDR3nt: TGTGCCAGCAGCTTAGGGGAGGGTCGGAACACAGATACGCAGTATTTT
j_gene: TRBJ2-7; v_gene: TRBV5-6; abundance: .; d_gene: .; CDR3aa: CASSLGAGSYEQYF; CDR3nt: TGTGCCAGCAGCTTGGGTGCGGGCTCCTACGAGCAGTACTTC
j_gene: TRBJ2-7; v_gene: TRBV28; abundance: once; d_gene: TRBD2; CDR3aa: CASSGTSDSYEQYF; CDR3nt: TGTGCCAGCAGCGGGACTAGCGACTCCTACGAGCAGTACTTC
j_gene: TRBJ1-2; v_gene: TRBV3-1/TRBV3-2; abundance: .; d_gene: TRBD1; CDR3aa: CASSQDWDRSGGYTF; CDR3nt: TGTGCCAGCAGCCAAGATTGGGACAGATCGGGAGGCTACACCTTC
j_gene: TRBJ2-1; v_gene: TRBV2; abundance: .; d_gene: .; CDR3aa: CASSLTLINEQFF; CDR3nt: TGTGCCAGCAGTTTGACTCTAATCAATGAGCAGTTCTTC
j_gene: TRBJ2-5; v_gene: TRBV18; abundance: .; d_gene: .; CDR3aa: CASSQRPGAQETQYF; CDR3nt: TGTGCCAGCTCCCAACGCCCAGGGGCCCAAGAGACCCAGTACTTC
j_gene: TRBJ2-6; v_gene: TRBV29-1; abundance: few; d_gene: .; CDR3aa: CSVARDTDSGANVLTF; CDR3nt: TGCAGCGTCGCCCGAGACACTGACTCTGGGGCCAACGTCCTGACTTTC
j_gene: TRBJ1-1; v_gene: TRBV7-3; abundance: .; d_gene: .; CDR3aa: CASSPRTVEAFF; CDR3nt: TGTGCCAGCAGCCCGAGGACAGTTGAAGCTTTCTTT
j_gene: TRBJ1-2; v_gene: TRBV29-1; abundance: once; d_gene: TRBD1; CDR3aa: CSVAQTEQGRGYTF; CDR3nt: TGCAGCGTTGCCCAGACCGAACAGGGGCGAGGCTACACCTTC
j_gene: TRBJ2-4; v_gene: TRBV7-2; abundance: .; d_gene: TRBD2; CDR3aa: CASSYGGGKNIQYF; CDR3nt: TGTGCCAGCAGCTACGGCGGGGGCAAAAACATTCAGTACTTC